This T cell receptor beta chain was sequenced in a study of ipilimumab plus nivolumab after autologous stem cell transplantation. V lost 6 bases to trimming and J lost 2 bases, with 7 bases between them. CDR1 MDHEN and CDR2 SYDVKM come from the germline V gene. The CDR3 consists of 13 residues. Sequenced by immunoSEQ multiplex PCR; TCRdb stores in-frame clones only, minus some. The sample has about 16,000 clones, over 70% seen once. This clone was seen a single time. This receptor was taken from a male donor with diffuse large B-cell lymphoma. Sequenced here: PBMCs, sampled in a trial of ipilimumab plus nivolumab as post-transplant consolidation. V and J are TRBV28 and TRBJ1-4; no reliable D call. CDR3 sequence: CASRRATNEKLFF. The CDR3 DNA reads as TGTGCCAGCAGGAGGGCTACTAATGAAAAACTGTTTTTT.